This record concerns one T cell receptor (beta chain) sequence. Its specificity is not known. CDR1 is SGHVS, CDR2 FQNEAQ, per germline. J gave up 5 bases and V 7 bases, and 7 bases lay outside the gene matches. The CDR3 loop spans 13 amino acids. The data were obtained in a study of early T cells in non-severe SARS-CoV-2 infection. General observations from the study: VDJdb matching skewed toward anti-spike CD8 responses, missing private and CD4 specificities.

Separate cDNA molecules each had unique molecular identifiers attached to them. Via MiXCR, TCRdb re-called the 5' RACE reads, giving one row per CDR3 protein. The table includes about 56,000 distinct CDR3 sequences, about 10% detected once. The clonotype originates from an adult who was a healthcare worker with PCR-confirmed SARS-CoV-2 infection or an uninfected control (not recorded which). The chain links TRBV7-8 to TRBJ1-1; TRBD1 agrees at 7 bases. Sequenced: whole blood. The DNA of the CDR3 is TGTGCCAGCACCCGGACAGGTTGGACTGAAGCTTTCTTT. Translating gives CASTRTGWTEAFF.